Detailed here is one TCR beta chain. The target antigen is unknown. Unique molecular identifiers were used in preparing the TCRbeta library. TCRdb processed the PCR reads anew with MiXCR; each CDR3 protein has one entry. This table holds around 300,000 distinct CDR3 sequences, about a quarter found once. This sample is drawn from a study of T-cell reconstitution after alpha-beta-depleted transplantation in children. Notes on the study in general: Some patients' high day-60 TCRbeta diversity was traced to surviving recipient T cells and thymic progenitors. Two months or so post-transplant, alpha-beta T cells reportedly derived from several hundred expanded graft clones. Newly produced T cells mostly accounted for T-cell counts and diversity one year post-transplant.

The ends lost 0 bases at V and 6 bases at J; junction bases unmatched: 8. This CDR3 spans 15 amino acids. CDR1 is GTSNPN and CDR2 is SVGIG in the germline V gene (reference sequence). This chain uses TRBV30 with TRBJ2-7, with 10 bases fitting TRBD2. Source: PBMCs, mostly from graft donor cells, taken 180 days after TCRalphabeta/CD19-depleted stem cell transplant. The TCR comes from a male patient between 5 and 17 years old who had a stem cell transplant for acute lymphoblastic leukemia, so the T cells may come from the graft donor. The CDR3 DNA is TGTGCCTGGAGTGTAGGGCTAGCGGGAGAGGGCGAGCAGTACTTC. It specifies CAWSVGLAGEGEQYF.